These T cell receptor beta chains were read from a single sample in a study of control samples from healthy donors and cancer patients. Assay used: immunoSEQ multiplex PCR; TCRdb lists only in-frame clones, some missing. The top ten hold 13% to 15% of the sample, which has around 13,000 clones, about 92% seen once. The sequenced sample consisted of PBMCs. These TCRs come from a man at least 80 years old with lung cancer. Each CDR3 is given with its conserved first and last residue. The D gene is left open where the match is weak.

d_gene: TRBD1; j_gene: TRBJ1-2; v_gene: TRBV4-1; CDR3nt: TGCGCCAGCAGCCAAGAGAGGACAGGGTATTACGGCTACACCTTC; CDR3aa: CASSQERTGYYGYTF
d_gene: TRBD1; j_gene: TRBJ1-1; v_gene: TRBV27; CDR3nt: TGTGCCAGCAGTAGGGGACAGGGGAGTGTAGGGGCTTTCTTT; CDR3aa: CASSRGQGSVGAFF
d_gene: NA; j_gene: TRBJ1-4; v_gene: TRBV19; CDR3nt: TGTGCCAGTAGTATACGAGGGGAGGGTAATGAAAAACTGTTTTTT; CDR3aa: CASSIRGEGNEKLFF
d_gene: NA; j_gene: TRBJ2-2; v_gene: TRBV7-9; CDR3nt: TGTGCCAGCAGCACACCCATGGGGAGTACCGGGGAGCTGTTTTTT; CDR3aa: CASSTPMGSTGELFF
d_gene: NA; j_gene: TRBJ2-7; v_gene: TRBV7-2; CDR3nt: TGTGCCAGCAGCTTGCTTCCGGAATCCTACGAGCAGTACTTC; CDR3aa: CASSLLPESYEQYF
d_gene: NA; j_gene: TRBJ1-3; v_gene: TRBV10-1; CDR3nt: TGCGCCAAGGGAACAGAGACAAACACCATATATTTT; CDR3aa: CAKGTETNTIYF
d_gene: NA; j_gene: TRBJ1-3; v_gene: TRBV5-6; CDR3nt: TGTGCCAGCAGCTTCCTACGTTCAGGGACCGGAAACACCATATATTTT; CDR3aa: CASSFLRSGTGNTIYF
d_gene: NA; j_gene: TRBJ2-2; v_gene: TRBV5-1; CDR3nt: TGCGCCAGCAGCTTTCAGGGAATTGGGGAGCTGTTTTTT; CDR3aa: CASSFQGIGELFF
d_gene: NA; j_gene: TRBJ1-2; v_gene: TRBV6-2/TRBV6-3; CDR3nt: TGTGCCAGCAGTTACATGGGGCCGGACTATGGCTACACCTTC; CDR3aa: CASSYMGPDYGYTF
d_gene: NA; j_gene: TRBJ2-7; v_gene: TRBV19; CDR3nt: TGTGCCAGTAGTATAGCGGCGGGTTACGAGCAGTACTTC; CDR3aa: CASSIAAGYEQYF
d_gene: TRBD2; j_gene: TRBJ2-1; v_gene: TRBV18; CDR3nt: TGTGCCAGCTCACCAAGAGTTAAACTAGCGGGGGGGCTCGACTACAATGAGCAGTTCTTC; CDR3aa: CASSPRVKLAGGLDYNEQFF
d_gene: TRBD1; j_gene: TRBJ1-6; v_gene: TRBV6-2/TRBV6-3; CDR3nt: TGTGCCAGCAGCTCACGACAGGGGGCAGGGAATTCACCCCTCCACTTT; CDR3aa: CASSSRQGAGNSPLHF
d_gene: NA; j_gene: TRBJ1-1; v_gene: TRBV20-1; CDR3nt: TGCAGTGCTAGTCTCCCGGGTAGGACTGAAGCTTTCTTT; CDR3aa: CSASLPGRTEAFF
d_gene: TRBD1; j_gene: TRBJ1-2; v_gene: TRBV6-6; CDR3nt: TGTGCCAGCAGTTACGGGACAGGGGGTAACTATGGCTACACCTTC; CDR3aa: CASSYGTGGNYGYTF
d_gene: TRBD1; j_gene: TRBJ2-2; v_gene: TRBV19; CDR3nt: TGTGCCAGTACCCTGCAGGGGGCTGGCACCGGGGAGCTGTTTTTT; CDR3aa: CASTLQGAGTGELFF
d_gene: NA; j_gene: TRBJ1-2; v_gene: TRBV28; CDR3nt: TGTGCCAGCAGCCCCGGGGGGAACTATGGCTACACCTTC; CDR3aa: CASSPGGNYGYTF
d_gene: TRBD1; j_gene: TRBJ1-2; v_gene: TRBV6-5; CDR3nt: TGTGCCAGCTACAATCCCCAGGGGGGCTATGGCTACACCTTC; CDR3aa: CASYNPQGGYGYTF
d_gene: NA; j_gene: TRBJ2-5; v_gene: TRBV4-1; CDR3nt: TGCGCCAGCAGCGTCCGGACTACCCAAGAGACCCAGTACTTC; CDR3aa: CASSVRTTQETQYF
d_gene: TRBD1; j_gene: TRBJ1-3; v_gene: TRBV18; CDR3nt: TGTGCCAGCTCACCACCGGGGACAGGGGTCGGAAACACCATATATTTT; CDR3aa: CASSPPGTGVGNTIYF
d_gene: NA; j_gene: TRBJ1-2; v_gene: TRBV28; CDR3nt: TGTGCCAGCAGAGATACAGCCTTTGGCTACACCTTC; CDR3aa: CASRDTAFGYTF
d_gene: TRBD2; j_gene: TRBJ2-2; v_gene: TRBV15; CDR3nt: TGTGCCACCAGCGAACTAGCGGGGGACCCCGGGGAGCTGTTTTTT; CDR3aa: CATSELAGDPGELFF
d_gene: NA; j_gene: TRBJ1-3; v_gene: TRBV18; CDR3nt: TGTGCCAGCACCAGAACAGGGTCTGGAAACACCATATATTTT; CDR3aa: CASTRTGSGNTIYF
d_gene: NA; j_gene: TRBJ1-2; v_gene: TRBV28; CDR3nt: TGTGCCAGCAGTTTGGCGGCGTCGTTCTATGGCTACACCTTC; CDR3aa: CASSLAASFYGYTF
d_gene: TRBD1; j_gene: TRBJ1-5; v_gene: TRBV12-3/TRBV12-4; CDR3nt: TGTGCCAGCAGCTTGGGACAGGGGGCTGATCAGCATTTT; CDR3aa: CASSLGQGADQHF
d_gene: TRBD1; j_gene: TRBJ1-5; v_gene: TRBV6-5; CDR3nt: TGTGCCAGCAGCCCGGGACAGCTAATTAATCAGCCCCAGCATTTT; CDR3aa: CASSPGQLINQPQHF